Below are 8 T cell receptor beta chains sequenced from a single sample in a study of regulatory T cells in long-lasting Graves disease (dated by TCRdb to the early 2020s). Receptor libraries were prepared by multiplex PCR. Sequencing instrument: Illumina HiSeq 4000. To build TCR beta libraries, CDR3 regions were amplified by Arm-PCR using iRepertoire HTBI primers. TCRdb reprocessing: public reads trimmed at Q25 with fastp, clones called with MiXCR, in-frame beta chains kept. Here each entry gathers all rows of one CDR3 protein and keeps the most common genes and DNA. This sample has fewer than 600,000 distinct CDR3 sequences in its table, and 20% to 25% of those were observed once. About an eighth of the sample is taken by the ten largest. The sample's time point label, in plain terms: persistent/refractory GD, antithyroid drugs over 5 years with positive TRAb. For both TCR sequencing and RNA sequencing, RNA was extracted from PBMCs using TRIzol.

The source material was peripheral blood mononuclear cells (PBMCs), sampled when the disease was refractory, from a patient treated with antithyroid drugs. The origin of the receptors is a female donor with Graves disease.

CDR3 in amino acids: CASSFTNAGVDTQYF. CDR3 nucleotide sequence: TGCGCCAGCAGCTTTACGAACGCAGGGGTGGATACGCAGTATTTT. This chain uses TRBV5-1 with TRBJ2-3, with a possible D match to TRBD1 (6 bases). The CDR3 runs to 15 residues. Germline loops: CDR1 SGHRS, CDR2 YFSETQ. Trimming removed 2 bases at V and 6 bases at J, with 16 bases between.

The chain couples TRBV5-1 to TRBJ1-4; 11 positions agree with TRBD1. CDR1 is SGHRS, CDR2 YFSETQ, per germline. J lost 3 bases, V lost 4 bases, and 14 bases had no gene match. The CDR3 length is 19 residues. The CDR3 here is CASSQSSRTGGFSNEKLFF. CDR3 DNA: TGCGCCAGCAGCCAAAGCTCGAGGACAGGGGGCTTCTCTAATGAAAAACTGTTTTTT.

CDR3 coding DNA: TGTGCCAGCAGCCGGGCCGCCGGGGGGAACATTCAGTACTTC. Translating it yields CASSRAAGGNIQYF. This chain joins TRBV7-9 and TRBJ2-4, with TRBD2 identical over 7 bases. V shed 5 bases and J 7 bases; nucleotides not matched to a gene: 8. This CDR3 is built from 14 residues. The germline V gene encodes CDR1 SEHNR and CDR2 FQNEAQ (reference sequence).

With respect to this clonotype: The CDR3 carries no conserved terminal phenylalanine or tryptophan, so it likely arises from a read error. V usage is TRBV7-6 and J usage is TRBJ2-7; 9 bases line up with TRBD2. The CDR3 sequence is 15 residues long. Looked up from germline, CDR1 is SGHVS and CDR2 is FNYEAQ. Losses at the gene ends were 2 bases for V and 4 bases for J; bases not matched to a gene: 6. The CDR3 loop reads CASSLSLAGRYEQYL. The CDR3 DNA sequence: TGTGCCAGCAGCTTATCGCTAGCGGGACGGTACGAGCAGTACCTC.

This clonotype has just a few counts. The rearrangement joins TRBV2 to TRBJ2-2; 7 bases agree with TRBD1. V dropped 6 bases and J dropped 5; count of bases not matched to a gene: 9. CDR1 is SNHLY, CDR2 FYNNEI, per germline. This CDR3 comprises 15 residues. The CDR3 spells CASRLIRDSTGELFF. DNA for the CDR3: TGTGCCAGCAGACTAATCCGGGACAGTACCGGGGAGCTGTTTTTT.

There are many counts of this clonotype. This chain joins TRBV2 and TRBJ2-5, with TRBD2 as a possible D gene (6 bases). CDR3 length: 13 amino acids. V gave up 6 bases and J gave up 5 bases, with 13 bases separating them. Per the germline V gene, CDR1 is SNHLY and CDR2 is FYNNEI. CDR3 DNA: TGTGCCAGCAGCGACCCTAGCGCGGAGACCCAGTACTTC. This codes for CASSDPSAETQYF.

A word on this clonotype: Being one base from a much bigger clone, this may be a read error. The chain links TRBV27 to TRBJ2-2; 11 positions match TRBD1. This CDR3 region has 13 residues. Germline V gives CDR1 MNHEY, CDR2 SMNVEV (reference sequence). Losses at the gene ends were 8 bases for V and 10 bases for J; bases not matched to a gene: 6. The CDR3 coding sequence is TGTGCCAGCCAGGACAGGGGGCGCGAGGAGCTGTTTTTT. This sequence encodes CASQDRGREELFF.

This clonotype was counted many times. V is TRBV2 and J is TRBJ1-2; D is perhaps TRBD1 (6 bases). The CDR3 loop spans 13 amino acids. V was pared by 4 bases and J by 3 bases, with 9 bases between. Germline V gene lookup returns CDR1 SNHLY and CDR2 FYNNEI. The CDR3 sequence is CASSGGGDYGYTF. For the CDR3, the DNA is TGTGCCAGCAGTGGAGGGGGGGACTATGGCTACACCTTC. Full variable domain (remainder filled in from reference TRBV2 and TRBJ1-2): EPEVTQTPSHQVTQMGQEVILRCVPISNHLYFYWYRQILGQKVEFLVSFYNNEISEKSEIFDDQFSVERPDGSNFTLKIRSTKLEDSAMYFCASSGGGDYGYTFGSGTRLTVV.